This T cell receptor (beta chain) was identified in a study of cytomegalovirus exposure and HLA in healthy donors (dated by TCRdb to about 2017). Study-wide context: According to a later analysis, the 120 or so validation repertoires were produced on the same platform as the roughly 720 repertoires of the first cohort. The aim of the study was to test whether cataloging public T cell receptors could identify signatures of past pathogen exposure. Along with the roughly 670-subject first cohort, a separate validation cohort of over a hundred different subjects was used. High-throughput TCR immunosequencing, statistical association of individual TCRs with disease status, and machine learning were combined to predict cytomegalovirus infection status.

Library creation used the immunoSEQ multiplex PCR assay. In the authors' own workflow: A statistical classification framework was developed to diagnose cytomegalovirus status using the catalog of TCR beta chain sequences. The table comes from immuneACCESS by way of TCRdb, which keeps in-frame sequences with V and J called. Part of the clones is missing from these tables; in studies checked, under half for an unresolved V gene and the rest for unknown reasons. The V and J calls and the clone size are those of that table, but D and trimming were determined from the DNA. The sample table contains around 220,000 clones; only one count was recorded for approximately 88% of them. In total, the top ten clones hold roughly 13% of the sample. The paper as a whole reports these results and caveats: The authors suggested that the approach could potentially be generalized to other disease states and immunological phenotypes. The classifier was reported to diagnose cytomegalovirus status with high specificity and sensitivity in both the original cohort and the validation cohort. The study gave a list of 150 to 200 TCR beta chains associated with cytomegalovirus. A later analysis lacked HLA typing for the validation cohort, so it scored co-occurrence in that cohort across all 120 repertoires. While some public TCRs were present in many individuals, most TCR sequences turned up only very rarely across donors. A later analysis found that TCRs clustered in the first cohort also tended to co-occur in the roughly 120 validation repertoires, with 94% of cluster scores above 0. A few of the identified cytomegalovirus-associated TCR beta chains were confirmed in vitro to be specific for cytomegalovirus antigens.

According to the germline V gene (reference sequence), CDR1 reads SEHNR and CDR2 reads FQNEAQ. Reading from cysteine to phenylalanine, the CDR3 counts 13 amino acids. Only the CDR3 DNA stays, 39 bases, in frame from base 1. Trimming costs V 6 bases and J 3 bases, and their ends lie 12 bases apart. The donors belonged to the validation cohort of 120 subjects, which was separate from the roughly 700-subject first cohort. In the case of this clone: It lacks a known antigen. Base qualities are not provided; no much larger clone lies one nucleotide away.

The origin of this receptor is a woman younger than 45 in good health and CMV-seropositive. Sequenced: PBMCs. The chain was built from TRBV7-9 and TRBJ2-7; 6 matching bases give a weak D call of TRBD2. The bases read TGTGCCAGCAGATCTAGCGAGATCTACGAGCAGTACTTC. Its translation reads: CASRSSEIYEQYF.